The next 27 T cell receptor beta chains were all read from a single sample in a study of OX40 agonist ivuxolimab in advanced cancers. Only in-frame clones appear in the TCRdb table, and some are missing; sequencing was by immunoSEQ multiplex PCR. Among some 78,000 clones listed, around 87% were seen once. Sequenced here: CD4+ or CD8+ T cells sorted from blood, sampled in a trial of the OX40 agonist ivuxolimab. Every receptor here comes from an adult with an advanced solid tumor such as melanoma, head and neck, liver or kidney cancer.

J is TRBJ1-6 and V is TRBV2; D remains ambiguous. The CDR3 length is 13 residues. The V gene lost 7 bases and the J gene lost 4 bases, with 8 bases spanning the gap. Germline CDR1 and CDR2: SNHLY and FYNNEI. CDR3 region: CASISRYNSPLHF. The CDR3 DNA follows: TGTGCCAGCATCTCCCGGTATAATTCACCCCTCCACTTT.

The chain recombines TRBV5-1 with TRBJ2-4; D possibly corresponds to TRBD2 (5 bases). The germline V gene encodes CDR1 SGHRS and CDR2 YFSETQ. Trimming shortened V by 1 base and J by 0 bases, and 17 bases separated the two germline ends. The CDR3 is 18 amino acids. The CDR3 reads CASSLSGSWVQAKNIQYF. CDR3 nucleotide sequence: TGCGCCAGCAGCTTGTCGGGGTCGTGGGTTCAAGCCAAAAACATTCAGTACTTC.

The chain recombines TRBV14 with TRBJ1-1; D gene unclear. The germline CDR1 and CDR2 sequences are SGHDN and FVKESK. V shed 2 bases and J shed 0 bases, with 4 bases lying between them. This CDR3 has 13 amino acids. CDR3 DNA sequence: TGTGCCAGCAGCCAACATCTGAACACTGAAGCTTTCTTT. The encoded protein is CASSQHLNTEAFF. Using reference TRBV14 and TRBJ1-1 for the parts outside the CDR3, the full variable domain is EAGVTQFPSHSVIEKGQTVTLRCDPISGHDNLYWYRRVMGKEIKFLLHFVKESKQDESGMPNNRFLAERTGGTYSTLKVQPAELEDSGVYFCASSQHLNTEAFFGQGTRLTVV.

This clone came up a few times. The rearrangement links TRBV7-6 to TRBJ1-2; 7 nucleotides agree with TRBD1. The CDR3 consists of 15 residues. CDR1 and CDR2 (germline): SGHVS, FNYEAQ. V dropped 5 bases and J dropped 4; count of bases not matched to a gene: 10. The CDR3 loop is CASSQGGAGIYGYTF. For the CDR3, the DNA is TGTGCCAGCAGCCAGGGGGGGGCGGGAATCTATGGCTACACCTTC.

Only one count was recorded for this clone. The chain couples TRBV9 to TRBJ2-5, with unresolved D. V was cut by 0 bases and J by 0 bases, with 9 bases left in between. The CDR3 is 15 residues long. In germline, CDR1 is SGDLS, CDR2 YYNGEE. As DNA, the CDR3 is TGTGCCAGCAGCGTAGCTTGGGGAAACCAAGAGACCCAGTACTTC. Amino acid sequence: CASSVAWGNQETQYF. Supplemented by reference TRBV9 and TRBJ2-5, the full variable domain reads DSGVTQTPKHLITATGQRVTLRCSPRSGDLSVYWYQQSLDQGLQFLIQYYNGEERAKGNILERFSAQQFPDLHSELNLSSLELGDSALYFCASSVAWGNQETQYFGPGTRLLVL.

The chain carries TRBV7-9 and TRBJ1-5; D is ambiguous. Germline CDR1 SEHNR, CDR2 FQNEAQ (reference sequence). The CDR3 sequence is 13 residues long. V gave up 1 base and J gave up 7 bases, with 8 bases separating them. DNA for the CDR3: TGTGCCAGCAGCTTAGTAGAACGACAGCCCCAGCATTTT. The encoded protein is CASSLVERQPQHF.

The chain uses TRBV4-3 and TRBJ2-3; 7 bases map to TRBD2. This CDR3 has 17 amino acids. V was pared by 0 bases and J by 7 bases, with 13 bases of the junction left unmatched. CDR1 is LGHNA and CDR2 is YSLEER in the germline V gene. As DNA, the CDR3 is TGCGCCAGCAGCCAAGAGCATGGGGGGACTACCCTATATACGCAGTATTTT. It is translated as CASSQEHGGTTLYTQYF.

The CDR3 loop is CASSKDWVYTEAFF. Here the CDR3 DNA reads TGTGCCAGCAGTAAAGACTGGGTGTACACTGAAGCTTTCTTT. This chain uses TRBV6-1 with TRBJ1-1; no reliable D call. CDR1 and CDR2 (germline): MNHNS, SASEGT. V lost 5 bases and J 3 bases, leaving 13 bases between the germline ends. The CDR3 is made up of 14 amino acids.

The chain carries TRBV11-2 and TRBJ1-6; TRBD1 matches 7 bases. The CDR3 runs 15 residues. After removal of 1 base from V and 7 bases from J, the junction contained 4 bases not matched to a gene. CDR1 and CDR2 (germline): SGHAT, FQNNGV. In nucleotides, the CDR3 is TGTGCCAGCAGCTTAGGCGGACAGGTGAATTCACCCCTCCACTTT. Its protein product is CASSLGGQVNSPLHF.

This sequence joins TRBV5-4 and TRBJ2-7; D uncertain. The CDR3 consists of 14 residues. Germline V gene data show CDR1 as SGHNT and CDR2 as YYREEE (reference sequence). Trimming removed 2 bases at V and 0 bases at J, with 9 bases between. CDR3 protein: CASSFQGLSYEQYF. CDR3 sequence (DNA): TGTGCCAGCAGCTTCCAAGGGCTCTCCTACGAGCAGTACTTC.

The chain has TRBV7-9 and TRBJ1-2; D remains ambiguous. V dropped 0 bases and J dropped 4 bases, with 15 bases sitting between them. CDR3 length: 16 residues. Germline V lookup: CDR1 SEHNR, CDR2 FQNEAQ (reference sequence). In DNA form, the CDR3 reads TGTGCCAGCAGCTTAGCTTTGGCCAGCATCGCCTATGGCTACACCTTC. Translation: CASSLALASIAYGYTF. The complete variable domain, with remaining parts taken from reference TRBV7-9 and TRBJ1-2, reads DTGVSQNPRHKITKRGQNVTFRCDPISEHNRLYWYRQTLGQGPEFLTYFQNEAQLEKSRLLSDRFSAERPKGSFSTLEIQRTEQGDSAMYLCASSLALASIAYGYTFGSGTRLTVV.

The rearrangement links TRBV5-5 to TRBJ1-6; D may be TRBD1 (5 bases). This CDR3 contains 14 residues. Germline V gene sequence: CDR1 SGHKS, CDR2 YYEKEE (reference sequence). V was clipped by 1 base and J by 8 bases, with 10 bases between them. In DNA, the CDR3 is TGTGCCAGCAGCTTGTCCAGGGTCGATTCACCCCTCCACTTT. It specifies CASSLSRVDSPLHF.

This chain uses TRBV27 with TRBJ1-2; 8 bases map to TRBD1. In germline, CDR1 is MNHEY, CDR2 SMNVEV (reference sequence). The CDR3 has 12 residues. V lost 6 bases, J lost 8 bases, and 5 bases stayed unmatched. CDR3 amino acids: CASRGQGEGYTF. CDR3 bases: TGTGCCAGCAGAGGACAGGGAGAGGGCTACACCTTC.

This clone was seen only once. CDR3 in DNA: TGTGCCAGTAGTATATTGGGGGGATCCTACAATGAGCAGTTCTTC. Translating it yields CASSILGGSYNEQFF. V and J are TRBV19 and TRBJ2-1, with D perhaps matching TRBD2 (6 bases). CDR1 is LNHDA, CDR2 SQIVND, per germline (reference sequence). This CDR3 is built from 15 residues. Trimming took 2 bases from V and 1 from J, leaving 9 bases between them.

By frequency in the sample, this clone is medium-sized. J is TRBJ1-2 and V is TRBV2; D is possibly TRBD1 (5 bases). Germline CDR1 and CDR2: SNHLY and FYNNEI. Between the trimmed V and J ends, which lost 10 bases and 5 bases, there was a span of 17 bases. The CDR3 has 13 amino acids. In DNA, the CDR3 is TGTGCCACACAGCCGGGGCTTCGGTATGGCTACACCTTC. As protein: CATQPGLRYGYTF.

This clone appeared a few times. The chain links TRBV25-1 to TRBJ2-5, with 8 nucleotides matching TRBD1. The CDR3 is made up of 15 amino acids. V was clipped by 4 bases and J by 5 bases; unmatched bases: 9. Germline V CDR1 and CDR2: MGHDK, SYGVNS. CDR3 DNA sequence: TGTGCCAGCAGTGGGTGGGACAGGCCCGGGGAGACCCAGTACTTC. Translated, it gives CASSGWDRPGETQYF. The full variable domain, in which reference TRBV25-1 and TRBJ2-5 provide the parts outside the CDR3, is EADIYQTPRYLVIGTGKKITLECSQTMGHDKMYWYQQDPGMELHLIHYSYGVNSTEKGDLSSESTVSRIRTEHFPLTLESARPSHTSQYLCASSGWDRPGETQYFGPGTRLLVL.

CDR3 nucleotide sequence: TGTGCCAGCGGATGGACGGCCCGGGGTTTCTTT. It translates to CASGWTARGFF. The chain has TRBV6-1 and TRBJ1-1; D is ambiguous. Germline assignment: CDR1 MNHNS and CDR2 SASEGT. Trimming removed 8 bases from V and 13 bases from J, with 17 bases in between. CDR3 length equals 11 residues.

This sequence joins TRBV18 and TRBJ2-5, with 8 bases aligning to TRBD2. The CDR3 totals 15 residues. Trimming removed 3 bases from V and 5 bases from J; junction bases left unmatched: 8. Germline loops: CDR1 KGHSH, CDR2 LQKENI. CDR3: CASSPLGGAGETQYF. In nucleotides, the CDR3 is TGTGCCAGCTCACCCCTCGGGGGGGCAGGGGAGACCCAGTACTTC.

The table lists this clone with a count of one. The chain joins TRBV29-1 to TRBJ2-5; perhaps TRBD1 as D (5 bases). V shed 5 bases and J shed 4 bases, with 14 bases lying between them. The length of the CDR3 is 13 residues. Germline V gene sequence: CDR1 SQVTM, CDR2 ANQGSEA. The CDR3 nucleotides read TGCAGCGTTTCGCAGGGTGAGCGAGAGACCCAGTACTTC. This translates into CSVSQGERETQYF.

This clone was observed a handful of times. V and J are TRBV7-9 and TRBJ2-1; 13 nucleotides line up with TRBD2. CDR3 size: 15 residues. V trimming: 5 bases; J trimming: 6 bases; junction bases outside the gene matches: 4. Germline V CDR1 and CDR2: SEHNR, FQNEAQ (reference sequence). The chain's CDR3 is CASSPRTSGGNEQFF. CDR3 in DNA: TGTGCCAGCAGCCCCCGGACTAGCGGGGGCAATGAGCAGTTCTTC.

The chain uses TRBV7-9 and TRBJ1-2, with TRBD1 matching 7 bases. With V trimmed by 0 bases and J by 8 bases, 6 bases remained unmatched. This CDR3 has 14 amino acids. CDR1 is SEHNR, CDR2 FQNEAQ, per germline (reference sequence). For the CDR3, the DNA is TGTGCCAGCAGCTTAGCCGAGAGGGGGCAAGGCTACACCTTC. It yields the protein CASSLAERGQGYTF. Filled out from reference TRBV7-9 and TRBJ1-2, the complete variable domain reads DTGVSQNPRHKITKRGQNVTFRCDPISEHNRLYWYRQTLGQGPEFLTYFQNEAQLEKSRLLSDRFSAERPKGSFSTLEIQRTEQGDSAMYLCASSLAERGQGYTFGSGTRLTVV.

The rearrangement joins TRBV6-1 to TRBJ2-2, with 9 nucleotides matching TRBD1. The CDR3 spans 14 residues. The germline V gene has CDR1 MNHNS and CDR2 SASEGT. With 6 bases clipped from V and 5 bases from J, the junction kept 4 bases outside the gene matches. CDR3 sequence: CASRGQGNTGELFF. Here the CDR3 DNA reads TGTGCCAGCAGGGGACAGGGCAATACCGGGGAGCTGTTTTTT.

CDR3 protein: CASSLFGTGPGEQFF. The DNA for the CDR3 is TGTGCCAGCAGTCTTTTCGGGACAGGCCCCGGTGAGCAGTTCTTC. The chain uses TRBV2 and TRBJ2-1; 8 positions agree with TRBD1. With 5 bases clipped from V and 9 bases from J, the junction kept 12 bases outside the gene matches. The CDR3 length is 15 residues. Germline loops: CDR1 SNHLY, CDR2 FYNNEI.

This clone came up a few times. The rearrangement joins TRBV30 to TRBJ1-1; D remains unclear. The CDR3 has 14 amino acids. V was cut by 3 bases and J by 3 bases, with 14 bases left in between. Looked up from germline, CDR1 is GTSNPN and CDR2 is SVGIG (reference sequence). CDR3 DNA sequence: TGTGCCTGGAGGGACTGGAGAAGGGACACTGAAGCTTTCTTT. Translating gives CAWRDWRRDTEAFF. Variable domain in full (rest from reference TRBV30 and TRBJ1-1): SQTIHQWPATLVQPVGSPLSLECTVEGTSNPNLYWYRQAAGRGLQLLFYSVGIGQISSEVPQNLSASRPQDRQFILSSKKLLLSDSGFYLCAWRDWRRDTEAFFGQGTRLTVV.

The chain uses TRBV6-6 and TRBJ2-7; TRBD2 agrees at 14 bases. V lost 5 bases and J lost 3; bases outside the gene matches: 0. Germline CDR1 reads MNHNY; CDR2 reads SVGAGI (reference sequence). The CDR3 is 14 amino acids. The CDR3 region is CASSGTSGSYEQYF. The DNA for the CDR3 is TGTGCCAGCAGTGGGACTAGCGGGAGCTACGAGCAGTACTTC.

The genes are TRBV12-5 and TRBJ1-2; no firm D call. V was cut by 1 base and J by 7 bases, with 10 bases left in between. Germline CDR1 reads LGHNT; CDR2 reads FRNRAP. The CDR3 consists of 13 residues. This CDR3 is CASGLGQTGGYTF. CDR3 nucleotide sequence: TGTGCTAGTGGTTTGGGGCAGACTGGTGGCTACACCTTC.

This clone appeared a single time. This chain uses TRBV2 with TRBJ2-1; TRBD2 aligns across 10 bases. V shed 6 bases, J shed 8 bases, and the junction held 7 bases outside the gene matches. Looked up from germline, CDR1 is SNHLY and CDR2 is FYNNEI. The CDR3 runs 14 residues. CDR3 loop: CASSRTSGRDEQFF. DNA for the CDR3: TGTGCCAGCAGCCGGACTAGCGGTAGGGATGAGCAGTTCTTC.